This entry is about one T cell receptor (beta chain). This sample is part of a study of blood T cell repertoires in COVID-19. Sequenced by immunoSEQ multiplex PCR; TCRdb stores in-frame clones only, minus some. Of a few hundred thousand clones listed, approximately 90% are singletons. Trimming took off 1 base at V and 6 bases at J, with 11 bases between the two ends. Looked up from germline, CDR1 is SGHVS and CDR2 is FNYEAQ. The CDR3 has 14 amino acids. Sequencing was done on a sample of peripheral blood. The V call is TRBV7-6, the J call TRBJ2-3; D possibly corresponds to TRBD1 (5 bases). This TCR was recovered from a man aged 25 to 40 who had recovered from COVID-19. The CDR3 DNA follows: TGTGCCAGCAGCTTAGAATGGAACAGGGATACGCAGTATTTT. Its translation: CASSLEWNRDTQYF.